What follows are 12 T cell receptor beta chains derived from one specimen sequenced in a study of blood T cell repertoires in COVID-19. Here immunoSEQ multiplex PCR was the method, and the copy in TCRdb shows in-frame clones only, minus some. The data show tens of thousands of clones, 85% to 95% seen once. The sequenced sample consisted of peripheral blood. Receptors were obtained from a human donor in a cohort sampled during active COVID-19.

CDR3 amino acids: CSARTGGLGANEKLFF. CDR3 nucleotides: TGCAGCGCCCGGACAGGGGGCTTGGGGGCTAATGAAAAACTGTTTTTT. The gene calls are TRBV29-1 and TRBJ1-4, with 11 bases that match TRBD1. V lost 7 bases, J lost 3 bases, and 10 bases stayed unmatched. In germline, CDR1 is SQVTM, CDR2 ANQGSEA. CDR3 length: 16 amino acids.

The chain recombines TRBV28 with TRBJ1-5; D is unresolved. The CDR3 has 11 amino acids. V was cut by 5 bases and J by 8 bases, with 7 bases left in between. CDR1 MDHEN and CDR2 SYDVKM come from the germline V gene. As DNA, the CDR3 is TGTGCCAGCAGTGCACAAGAGCCCCAGCATTTT. Its translation: CASSAQEPQHF.

V usage is TRBV19 and J usage is TRBJ2-3, with 7 bases aligning to TRBD2. This CDR3 region has 14 residues. The V gene end was trimmed by 5 bases and the J gene end by 2 bases; junction bases not matched to a gene: 4. The germline CDR1 and CDR2 sequences are LNHDA and SQIVND (reference sequence). CDR3 sequence (DNA): TGTGCCAGTAGTGGGGAGGGTTTCACAGATACGCAGTATTTT. This encodes CASSGEGFTDTQYF. Based on the CDR3 plus reference TRBV19 and TRBJ2-3, the full variable domain is DGGITQSPKYLFRKEGQNVTLSCEQNLNHDAMYWYRQDPGQGLRLIYYSQIVNDFQKGDIAEGYSVSREKKESFPLTVTSAQKNPTAFYLCASSGEGFTDTQYFGPGTRLTVL.

V is TRBV18 and J is TRBJ1-6, with D possibly being TRBD1 (6 bases). The germline CDR1 and CDR2 sequences are KGHSH and LQKENI. Trimming left V 2 bases short and J 6 bases short, with 8 bases between. The CDR3 loop spans 14 amino acids. Here the CDR3 DNA reads TGTGCCAGCTCACCAGGGGGCCTTAATTCACCCCTCCACTTT. Translating gives CASSPGGLNSPLHF.

The table lists this clone with a count of one. This chain links TRBV11-2 with TRBJ1-3; tentative D call: TRBD1 (5 bases). This CDR3 has 15 residues. Trimming shortened V by 1 base and J by 4 bases, and 11 bases separated the two germline ends. Looked up from germline, CDR1 is SGHAT and CDR2 is FQNNGV. The CDR3 sequence is CASSLGRVSGNTIYF. For the CDR3, the DNA is TGTGCCAGCAGCTTAGGCAGGGTATCAGGAAACACCATATATTTT.

This CDR3 reads CASSQARRSNYGYTF. The CDR3, as DNA: TGTGCCAGCAGCCAAGCTCGGCGGTCTAACTATGGCTACACCTTC. The rearrangement joins TRBV3-1 (or the pseudogene TRBV3-2) to TRBJ1-2; no firm D call. This CDR3 is built from 15 residues. V was clipped by 1 base and J by 0 bases, with 9 bases between them. In germline, CDR1 is LGHDT, CDR2 YNNKEL (reference sequence).

The rearrangement links TRBV7-2 to TRBJ2-3; D possibly corresponds to TRBD2 (7 bases). The V end lost 6 bases, the J end lost 6 bases, and 16 bases lay between the germline ends. Germline CDR1 reads SGHTA; CDR2 reads FQGNSA. The CDR3 runs 14 residues. DNA of the CDR3: TGTGCCAGCAGGGGGGCGGGAGCCCCCGATACGCAGTATTTT. Protein: CASRGAGAPDTQYF.

The genes are TRBV18 and TRBJ1-2; no clear D. The germline V and J ends were trimmed by 3 bases and 3 bases, with 11 bases remaining between them. Germline V gene lookup returns CDR1 KGHSH and CDR2 LQKENI. This CDR3 has 14 amino acids. CDR3 DNA: TGTGCCAGCTCACCGGGCAGCACCGACTATGGCTACACCTTC. It yields the protein CASSPGSTDYGYTF.

The genes are TRBV30 and TRBJ2-4, with TRBD2 matching 15 bases. V trimming: 5 bases; J trimming: 5 bases; junction bases outside the gene matches: 13. CDR3 length equals 18 residues. The germline V gene has CDR1 GTSNPN and CDR2 SVGIG (reference sequence). The CDR3 region has the DNA TGTGCCTGGGGAAGGACTAGCGGGAGGGCATGGGGGGAAAACATTCAGTACTTC. Its translation is CAWGRTSGRAWGENIQYF. The complete variable domain, with remaining parts taken from reference TRBV30 and TRBJ2-4, reads SQTIHQWPATLVQPVGSPLSLECTVEGTSNPNLYWYRQAAGRGLQLLFYSVGIGQISSEVPQNLSASRPQDRQFILSSKKLLLSDSGFYLCAWGRTSGRAWGENIQYFGAGTRLSVL.

The rearrangement uses TRBV11-1 and TRBJ2-1; TRBD1 might be the D (5 bases). The CDR3 consists of 14 residues. Per germline, CDR1 SGHAT and CDR2 FQDESV (reference sequence). The V gene lost 0 bases and the J gene lost 8 bases, with 11 bases spanning the gap. The CDR3 reads CASSLAGLEHEQFF. The CDR3 DNA reads as TGTGCCAGCAGCTTAGCGGGGCTAGAGCATGAGCAGTTCTTC.

In its sample, this clone was seen once. The chain is built from TRBV27 and TRBJ2-2, with D possibly matching TRBD2 (6 bases). Trimming cost V 1 base and J 7 bases, with 16 bases left between them. The CDR3 sequence is 16 residues long. The germline CDR1 and CDR2 sequences are MNHEY and SMNVEV (reference sequence). The CDR3 DNA sequence: TGTGCCAGCAGTTTATACGGGGCGGGGCGGGGCGGGGAGCTGTTTTTT. It yields the protein CASSLYGAGRGGELFF.

The V gene is TRBV7-6, the J gene TRBJ2-3, with 10 bases fitting TRBD1. Per germline, CDR1 SGHVS and CDR2 FNYEAQ. The trim removed 3 bases at V and 0 bases at J, leaving 12 bases unmatched. The CDR3 contains 19 residues. CDR3 in DNA: TGTGCCAGCAGCTTTCCCGGGACAGGGGAAGGGACTAGCACAGATACGCAGTATTTT. The encoded protein is CASSFPGTGEGTSTDTQYF.